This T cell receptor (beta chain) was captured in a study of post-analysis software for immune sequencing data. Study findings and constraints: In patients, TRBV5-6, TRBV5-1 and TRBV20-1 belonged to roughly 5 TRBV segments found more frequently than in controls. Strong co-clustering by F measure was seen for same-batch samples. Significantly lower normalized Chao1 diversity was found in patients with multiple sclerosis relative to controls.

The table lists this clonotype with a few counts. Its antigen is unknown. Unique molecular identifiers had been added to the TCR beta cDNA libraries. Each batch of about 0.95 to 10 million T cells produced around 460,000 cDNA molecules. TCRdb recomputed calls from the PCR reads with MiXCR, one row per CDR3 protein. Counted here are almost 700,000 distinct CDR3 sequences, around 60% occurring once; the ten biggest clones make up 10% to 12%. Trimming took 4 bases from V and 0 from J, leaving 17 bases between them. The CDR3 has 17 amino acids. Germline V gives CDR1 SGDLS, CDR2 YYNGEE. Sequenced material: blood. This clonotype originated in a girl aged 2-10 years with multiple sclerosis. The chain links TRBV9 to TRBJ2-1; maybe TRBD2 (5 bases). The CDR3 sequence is CASSSPGRRSSYNEQFF. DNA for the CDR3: TGTGCCAGCAGCTCCCCTGGAAGGAGGAGCTCCTACAATGAGCAGTTCTTC.